This T cell receptor (beta chain) came from a study of cytomegalovirus exposure and HLA in healthy donors. A remark on this clone: Its antigen is undetermined.

Primers for the PCR totalled 60 Vbeta and 13 Jbeta. Sequenced by immunoSEQ multiplex PCR; TCRdb stores in-frame clones only, minus some. Here the sample spans a few hundred thousand clones, about 80% being singletons. Study-level results: Accurate prediction of most subjects' HLA-A and HLA-B alleles from TCR beta sequences was reported.

This sequence was found in a girl aged 10-17 years in good health and CMV-seronegative. The sequenced material came from PBMCs.

The CDR3 spells CASSKRTGATEAFF. The CDR3 DNA reads TGTGCCAGTAGTAAAAGGACAGGGGCTACTGAAGCTTTCTTT. This sequence joins TRBV19 and TRBJ1-1, with TRBD1 matching over 9 bases. The CDR3 is 14 amino acids. Germline CDR1 LNHDA, CDR2 SQIVND (reference sequence). Trimming cost V 4 bases and J 5 bases; bases outside gene matches: 5.